Following are 2 T cell receptor beta chains from one sample sequenced in a study of radiotherapy plus CTLA-4 blockade in lung cancer. Some clones are missing from TCRdb's copy, which holds only in-frame ones; the method was immunoSEQ multiplex PCR. The sample contains about 55,000 clones, approximately 84% of which appear only once. The sample in question was peripheral blood, obtained from a patient treated with radiotherapy plus ipilimumab. The receptors come from a human donor with non-small cell lung cancer whose response to radiotherapy plus ipilimumab could not be evaluated.

V gene TRBV11-2 combines with J gene TRBJ1-2, with TRBD1 matching over 9 bases. This CDR3 has 14 amino acids. J lost 6 bases, V lost 5 bases, and 7 bases had no gene match. Looked up from germline, CDR1 is SGHAT and CDR2 is FQNNGV. Written as DNA, the CDR3 is TGTGCCAGCAGCACCCGGACAGGGGCGGATGGCTACACCTTC. Translated, it gives CASSTRTGADGYTF. Combining the CDR3 with reference TRBV11-2 and TRBJ1-2 gives the whole variable domain EAGVAQSPRYKIIEKRQSVAFWCNPISGHATLYWYQQILGQGPKLLIQFQNNGVVDDSQLPKDRFSAERLKGVDSTLKIQPAKLEDSAVYLCASSTRTGADGYTFGSGTRLTVV.

The rearrangement joins TRBV7-9 to TRBJ2-3; 8 positions match TRBD2. This CDR3 is built from 16 residues. CDR1 SEHNR and CDR2 FQNEAQ come from the germline V gene (reference sequence). The junction had 10 bases not matched to a gene; V was cut back by 5 bases and J by 3 bases. CDR3 sequence: CASSARSGSFTDTQYF. CDR3 bases: TGTGCCAGCAGCGCCCGGAGCGGGAGCTTTACAGATACGCAGTATTTT.